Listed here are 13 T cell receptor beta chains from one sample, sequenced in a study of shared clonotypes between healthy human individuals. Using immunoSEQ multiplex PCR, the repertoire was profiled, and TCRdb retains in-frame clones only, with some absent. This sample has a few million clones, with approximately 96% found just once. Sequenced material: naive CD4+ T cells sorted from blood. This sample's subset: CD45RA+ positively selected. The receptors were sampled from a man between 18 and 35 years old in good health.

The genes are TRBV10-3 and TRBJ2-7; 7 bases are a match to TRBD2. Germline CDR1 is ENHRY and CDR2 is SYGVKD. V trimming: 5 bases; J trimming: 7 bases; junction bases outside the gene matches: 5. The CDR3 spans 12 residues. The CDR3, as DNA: TGTGCCATCAGTAATCAGCGGGGAGAGCAGTACTTC. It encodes CAISNQRGEQYF.

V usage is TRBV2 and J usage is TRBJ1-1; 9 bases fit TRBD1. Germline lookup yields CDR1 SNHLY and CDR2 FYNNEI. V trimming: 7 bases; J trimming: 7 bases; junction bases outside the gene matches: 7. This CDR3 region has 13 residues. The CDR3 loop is CASIEQGAGEAFF. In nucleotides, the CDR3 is TGTGCCAGCATCGAACAGGGGGCGGGTGAAGCTTTCTTT.

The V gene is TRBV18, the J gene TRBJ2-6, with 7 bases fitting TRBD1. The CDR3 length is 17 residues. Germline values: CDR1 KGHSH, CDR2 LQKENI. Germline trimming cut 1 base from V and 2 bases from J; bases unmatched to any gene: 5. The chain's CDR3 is CASSPQGASTGANVLTF. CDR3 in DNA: TGTGCCAGCTCACCACAGGGGGCCTCAACTGGGGCCAACGTCCTGACTTTC.

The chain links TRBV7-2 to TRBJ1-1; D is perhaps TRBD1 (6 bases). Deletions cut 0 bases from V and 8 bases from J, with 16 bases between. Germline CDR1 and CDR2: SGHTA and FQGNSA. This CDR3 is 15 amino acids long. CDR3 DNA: TGTGCCAGCAGCTTAGCCAGCGGTGGGGGCAGAGAAGCTTTCTTT. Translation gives CASSLASGGGREAFF.

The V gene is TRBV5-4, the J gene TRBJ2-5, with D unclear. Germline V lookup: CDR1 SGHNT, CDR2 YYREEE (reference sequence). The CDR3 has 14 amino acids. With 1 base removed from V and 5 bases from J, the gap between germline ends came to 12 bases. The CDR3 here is CASSLKSNGETQYF. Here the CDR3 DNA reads TGTGCCAGCAGCTTGAAATCGAATGGGGAGACCCAGTACTTC. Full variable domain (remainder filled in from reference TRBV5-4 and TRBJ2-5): ETGVTQSPTHLIKTRGQQVTLRCSSQSGHNTVSWYQQALGQGPQFIFQYYREEENGRGNFPPRFSGLQFPNYSSELNVNALELDDSALYLCASSLKSNGETQYFGPGTRLLVL.

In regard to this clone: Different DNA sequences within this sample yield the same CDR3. This CDR3 is CASRTSGSTGELFF. The CDR3 nucleotides read TGTGCCAGCAGGACTAGCGGGTCCACCGGGGAGCTGTTTTTT. The chain is built from TRBV9 and TRBJ2-2; TRBD2 matches at 10 bases. This CDR3 is built from 14 residues. Germline CDR1 and CDR2: SGDLS and YYNGEE. The trim removed 5 bases at V and 4 bases at J, leaving 2 bases unmatched.

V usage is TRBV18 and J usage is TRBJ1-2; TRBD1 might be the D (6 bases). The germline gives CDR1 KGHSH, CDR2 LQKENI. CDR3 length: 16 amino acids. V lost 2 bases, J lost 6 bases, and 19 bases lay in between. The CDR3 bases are TGTGCCAGCTCACCATTGCCACGGGCAGGGGATCATGGCTACACCTTC. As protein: CASSPLPRAGDHGYTF.

Here the CDR3 DNA reads TGTGCCAGCAGTAAAATGGGGGGTGCTACCTACGAGCAGTACTTC. Protein product: CASSKMGGATYEQYF. J is TRBJ2-7 and V is TRBV6-5; TRBD2 is a possible D gene (6 bases). V was trimmed by 5 bases and J by 2 bases, leaving 16 bases between them. The CDR3 extends over 15 amino acids. Germline assignment: CDR1 MNHEY and CDR2 SVGAGI.

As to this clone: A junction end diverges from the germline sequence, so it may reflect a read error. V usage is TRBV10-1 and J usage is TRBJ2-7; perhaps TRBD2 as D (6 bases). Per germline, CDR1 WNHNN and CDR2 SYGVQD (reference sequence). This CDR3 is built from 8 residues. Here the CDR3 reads CASSGSSF. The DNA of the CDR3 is TGCGCCAGCAGCGGGAGTTCCTTC.

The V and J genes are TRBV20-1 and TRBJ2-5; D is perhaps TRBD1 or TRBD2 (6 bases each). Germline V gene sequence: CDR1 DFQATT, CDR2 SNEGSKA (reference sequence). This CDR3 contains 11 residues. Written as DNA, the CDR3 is TGCATGGAGGGGGACCAAGAGACCCAGTACTTC. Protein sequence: CMEGDQETQYF.

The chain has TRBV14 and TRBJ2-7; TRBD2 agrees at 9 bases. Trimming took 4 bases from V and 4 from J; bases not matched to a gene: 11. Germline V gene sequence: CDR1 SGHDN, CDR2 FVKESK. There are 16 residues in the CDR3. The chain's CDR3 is CASSLGTSPILYEQYF. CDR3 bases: TGTGCCAGCAGCCTCGGGACTAGCCCTATCCTTTACGAGCAGTACTTC.

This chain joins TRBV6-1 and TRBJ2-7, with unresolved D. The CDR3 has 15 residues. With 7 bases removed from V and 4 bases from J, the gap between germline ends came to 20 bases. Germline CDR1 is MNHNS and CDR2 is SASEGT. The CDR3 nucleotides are TGTGCCAGCACCGAAAGTAGGGCCTACCATTACGAGCAGTACTTC. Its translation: CASTESRAYHYEQYF.

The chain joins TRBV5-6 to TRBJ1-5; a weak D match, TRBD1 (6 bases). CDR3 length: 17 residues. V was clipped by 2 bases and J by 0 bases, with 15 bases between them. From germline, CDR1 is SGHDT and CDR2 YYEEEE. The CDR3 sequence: CASSLRGGSDSNQPQHF. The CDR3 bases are TGTGCCAGCAGCTTACGAGGGGGGTCAGATAGCAATCAGCCCCAGCATTTT.